Described below is a single T cell receptor beta chain sequence and its context. The data belong to a study of blood T cell repertoires in COVID-19. Study in general: Acute-phase and convalescent COVID-19 samples originated in the United States, Italy and Spain.

This CDR3 has 16 residues. Germline-derived CDR1 and CDR2 are SGDLS and YYNGEE. J was trimmed by 2 bases and V by 0 bases; bases with no gene match: 3. In the authors' workflow: Estimates of nucleated cell counts were drawn from the amplification of reference gene primers. Clones were sequenced by immunoSEQ multiplex PCR, and TCRdb holds only the in-frame ones, with some missing. The V and J calls and the clone size are those of that table, but D and trimming were determined from the DNA. Of 330,000 or so clones listed, more than 90% were seen once; the top ten hold around a sixth. The V call is TRBV9, the J call TRBJ2-3; 10 nucleotides match TRBD2. The TCR sequence derives from a woman in her 30s who had recovered from COVID-19. The specimen was PBMCs or T cells enriched from blood (not recorded which). The DNA for the CDR3 is TGTGCCAGCAGCGTAGGAGCGGGGGGGCCCACAGATACGCAGTATTTT. Translated, it gives CASSVGAGGPTDTQYF.